This is a list of T cell receptor beta chains from one sample in a study of cytomegalovirus exposure and HLA in healthy donors. TCRdb's table, derived via immunoSEQ multiplex PCR, lists solely in-frame clones and lacks some. The sample lists about 100,000 clones; roughly 80% were seen once. The specimen was PBMCs. These receptor sequences come from a woman aged 60-70 years in good health and CMV-seronegative. The CDR3 runs from the conserved cysteine through the conserved F or W. D genes are given only for firm matches. Rows may omit the clone size; those that give it use once, few, many or a size class.

-	TRBV27	TRBJ2-7	-	13	TGTGCCAGCGCTAAGGGGTCCTCCTACGAGCAGTACTTC	CASAKGSSYEQYF
few	TRBV6-1	TRBJ2-1	-	14	TGTGCCAGCTCGATTCAGGGGAGCTACAATGAGCAGTTCTTC	CASSIQGSYNEQFF
-	TRBV7-6	TRBJ2-5	TRBD1	16	TGTGCCAGCAGCCACCTCGACAGGGGAGGTCAAGAGACCCAGTACTTC	CASSHLDRGGQETQYF
-	TRBV30	TRBJ2-5	-	11	TGTGCCTGGAGTGTACTGGAGACCCAGTACTTC	CAWSVLETQYF
-	TRBV18	TRBJ2-3	-	13	TGTGCCAGTTTAGAGGTATATGCAGATACGCAGTATTTT	CASLEVYADTQYF
-	TRBV6-5	TRBJ2-5	-	15	TGTGCCAGCGGGCCAGGCAGGGGTTCGAGAGAGACCCAGTACTTC	CASGPGRGSRETQYF
-	TRBV10-2	TRBJ1-1	TRBD1	15	TGCGCCAGCAGCCCGGGACAGGGGTTCAACACTGAAGCTTTCTTT	CASSPGQGFNTEAFF
-	TRBV2	TRBJ1-1	TRBD1	13	TGTGCCTCCAAGGGACAGCGGAACACTGAAGCTTTCTTT	CASKGQRNTEAFF
once	TRBV28	TRBJ2-7	TRBD1	14	TGTGCCAGCAGCCCTTACAGGGGCGTTCACGAGCAGTACTTC	CASSPYRGVHEQYF
-	TRBV30	TRBJ2-7	-	15	TGTGCCTGGAGGGCAACAGGTCCTGGCTCCTACGAGCAGTACTTC	CAWRATGPGSYEQYF
-	TRBV5-6	TRBJ2-5	-	16	TGTGCCAGCAGCTTGGAAGGCAGGGGATTCCGAGAGACCCAGTACTTC	CASSLEGRGFRETQYF
once	TRBV19	TRBJ2-7	-	14	TGTGCCAGTAGGCAGGCAGGGGATTACCACGAGCAGTACTTC	CASRQAGDYHEQYF
few	TRBV10-2	TRBJ1-2	TRBD1	15	TGCGCCAGCAGTTCCCCGACAGGGGGGTTTCTTGGCTACACCTTC	CASSSPTGGFLGYTF
-	TRBV7-9	TRBJ1-2	TRBD1	14	TGTGCCAGCAGCGCCAGACAGGGTTTCTATGGCTACACCTTC	CASSARQGFYGYTF
once	TRBV6-5	TRBJ1-4	-	16	TGTGCCAGCAGTTACTCGAATTGGAGGCCTAATGAAAAACTGTTTTTT	CASSYSNWRPNEKLFF
-	TRBV13	TRBJ2-7	TRBD1	16	TGTGCCAGCAGCTCGACGGACCAGGACAGGGGTATTGAGCAGTACTTC	CASSSTDQDRGIEQYF
once	TRBV7-2	TRBJ1-2	-	16	TGTGCCAGCAGCTTAGCGATGGACACCTCTAACTATGGCTACACCTTC	CASSLAMDTSNYGYTF
-	TRBV9	TRBJ2-6	-	13	TGTGCCAGCAGCGGCTATTCAACCAACGTCCTGACTTTC	CASSGYSTNVLTF
-	TRBV6-5	TRBJ1-1	-	14	TGTGCCAGCAGTTACCAGGGCATGAACACTGAAGCTTTCTTT	CASSYQGMNTEAFF
-	TRBV5-1	TRBJ2-7	TRBD1	14	TGCGCCAGCAGCACCCCAGGGGGAACCTACGAGCAGTACTTC	CASSTPGGTYEQYF
once	TRBV9	TRBJ1-1	-	14	TGTGCCAGCAGCATCCAGGGGTTTGGCACTGAAGCTTTCTTT	CASSIQGFGTEAFF
-	TRBV6-6	TRBJ1-2	-	12	TGTGCCAGCAGTTTTCGGGGTTCTGGCTACACCTTC	CASSFRGSGYTF
-	TRBV6-5	TRBJ2-7	-	14	TGTGCCAGCAGTTACGCGCCAGGGTCCTACGAGCAGTACTTC	CASSYAPGSYEQYF
once	TRBV5-4	TRBJ1-1	TRBD1	12	TGTGCCAGCCAGACAGGGGGCACTGAAGCTTTCTTT	CASQTGGTEAFF
few	TRBV11-3	TRBJ1-1	TRBD1	13	TGTGCCAGCAGCGTCGACAGGGAAACTGAAGCTTTCTTT	CASSVDRETEAFF
-	TRBV15	TRBJ1-4	TRBD1	16	TGTGCCACCAGCCGCCACAGGGGGCAAGCTAATGAAAAACTGTTTTTT	CATSRHRGQANEKLFF
-	TRBV10-3	TRBJ2-1	TRBD2	13	TGTGCCACGACTAGCGGGAGGGACAATGAGCAGTTCTTC	CATTSGRDNEQFF
-	TRBV9	TRBJ2-7	TRBD2	15	TGTGCCAGCAGCGTTTCTAGCGGGGGCTCCTACGAGCAGTACTTC	CASSVSSGGSYEQYF
-	TRBV6-6	TRBJ2-7	-	16	TGTGCCAGCAGTTACCCTCAAGGCGGGGGCAGGTACGAGCAGTACTTC	CASSYPQGGGRYEQYF
-	TRBV29-1	TRBJ2-7	TRBD2	13	TGCAGCGTTCCCGGGACTAGCGGGATCGAGCAGTACTTC	CSVPGTSGIEQYF
-	TRBV10-2	TRBJ1-2	TRBD1	15	TGCGCCAGCAGTGACTCAGGGGGCGGTGGCTATGGCTACACCTTC	CASSDSGGGGYGYTF
-	TRBV28	TRBJ2-1	TRBD2	12	TGTGCCATCATTAGCGGGGGGAATGAGCAGTTCTTC	CAIISGGNEQFF
-	TRBV5-1	TRBJ2-1	-	16	TGCGCCAGCAGCTTCTTTAGCGCCCTCCCCTACAATGAGCAGTTCTTC	CASSFFSALPYNEQFF
-	TRBV9	TRBJ2-7	-	14	TGTGCCAGCAGCGCAGGGTCGTCCCCCTACGAGCAGTACTTC	CASSAGSSPYEQYF
-	TRBV7-8	TRBJ2-6	-	20	TGTGCCAGCACCTCGAAATGGGAAAACAGGCCGGCGTCTGGGGCCAACGTCCTGACTTTC	CASTSKWENRPASGANVLTF
-	TRBV6-5	TRBJ2-7	TRBD1	13	TGTGCCAGCAGCGGGACAGGGAGCTACGAGCAGTACTTC	CASSGTGSYEQYF
-	TRBV18	TRBJ1-5	TRBD1	17	TGTGCCAGCTCACCCCGGGACAGGGGGCGACTAAATCAGCCCCAGCATTTT	CASSPRDRGRLNQPQHF
-	TRBV25-1	TRBJ1-1	-	11	TGTGCCAGCGGACTCGGCACTGAAGCTTTCTTT	CASGLGTEAFF
once	TRBV9	TRBJ1-5	TRBD1	15	TGTGCCAGCAGCGTGGCCGGGGACAGGTATCAGCCCCAGCATTTT	CASSVAGDRYQPQHF
-	TRBV5-1	TRBJ1-1	-	15	TGCGCCAGCAGCATTGGTCAGGAGGGGAACACTGAAGCTTTCTTT	CASSIGQEGNTEAFF
-	TRBV6-5	TRBJ1-1	TRBD1	12	TGTGCCAGCAGAACGACAGGGCCTGAAGCTTTCTTT	CASRTTGPEAFF
once	TRBV5-1	TRBJ2-1	TRBD2	18	TGCGCCAGCGGACCGGGACTAGCGGGAGTTTCCTCCTACAATGAGCAGTTCTTC	CASGPGLAGVSSYNEQFF
-	TRBV5-1	TRBJ2-7	TRBD2	16	TGCGCCAGCAGCTTGGAAACGACTAGCGGGGGATACGAGCAGTACTTC	CASSLETTSGGYEQYF
-	TRBV9	TRBJ2-1	TRBD2	15	TGTGCCAGCAGCGTAGTGGGGACTAGCTACAATGAGCAGTTCTTC	CASSVVGTSYNEQFF
-	TRBV7-2	TRBJ2-7	TRBD1	15	TGTGCCAGCAGATACCGACAGGGGGTATCCTACGAGCAGTACTTC	CASRYRQGVSYEQYF
-	TRBV5-1	TRBJ2-5	-	15	TGCGCCAGCAGCTTAAACCGACTAGACCAAGAGACCCAGTACTTC	CASSLNRLDQETQYF
-	TRBV5-1	TRBJ2-1	TRBD2	18	TGCGCCAGCAGCTTGGGACTAGCGGGGGCCAGCTCCTACAATGAGCAGTTCTTC	CASSLGLAGASSYNEQFF